These T cell receptor beta chains were read from a single sample in a study of cytomegalovirus exposure and HLA in healthy donors. Sequenced by immunoSEQ multiplex PCR; TCRdb stores in-frame clones only, minus some. The table has 100,000 to 150,000 clones, over 60% seen once; the top ten hold over 0.8%. What was sequenced was PBMCs. These TCRs come from an older woman in good health and CMV-seronegative. CDR3s include the opening cysteine and the closing phenylalanine or tryptophan. A D gene is named only where the DNA matches it firmly. Not all rows give a size; the values are once, few, many and, for expanded clones, a class.

j_call d_call clone_size v_call cdr3_nt cdr3_aa
TRBJ1-5 NA NA TRBV28 TGTGCCAGCACCCCATATTCTCCATCGGGCAATCAGCCCCAGCATTTT CASTPYSPSGNQPQHF
TRBJ2-5 TRBD2 NA TRBV28 TGTGCCAGCAGTTTATTAGCGGGAGGGTGGGATTCTGAGACCCAGTACTTC CASSLLAGGWDSETQYF
TRBJ1-2 NA NA TRBV30 TGTGCCTGGAGTGGGGGCAGGGACTGGGGCTACACCTTC CAWSGGRDWGYTF
TRBJ2-1 TRBD2 NA TRBV5-1 TGCGCCAGCAGGCCGGGGGGAAGCTCCTACAATGAGCAGTTCTTC CASRPGGSSYNEQFF
TRBJ2-7 TRBD2 NA TRBV11-2 TGTGCCAGCAGCTCCTCCCCAGGGTTAGCGGGAGCGGGAAACGAGCAGTACTTC CASSSSPGLAGAGNEQYF
TRBJ1-5 TRBD1 few TRBV2 TGTGCCAGCAGAGCCGGACAGGCCGCGGGGCCCCAGCATTTT CASRAGQAAGPQHF
TRBJ1-2 TRBD1 NA TRBV12-5 TGTGCTAGTGCTCTAGGGACAGACTATGGCTACACCTTC CASALGTDYGYTF
TRBJ1-2 NA NA TRBV6-1 TGTGCCAGCGGACCCAGGGGTTATGGCTACACCTTC CASGPRGYGYTF
TRBJ1-6 NA once TRBV11-2 TGTGCCAGCAGCTTAATCCCTTCTAATTCACCCCTCCACTTT CASSLIPSNSPLHF
TRBJ1-6 NA NA TRBV9 TGTGCCAGCAGCGCACAGATGGGGGGATATAATTCACCCCTCCACTTT CASSAQMGGYNSPLHF
TRBJ1-2 TRBD1 NA TRBV7-9 TGTGCCAGCAGCCCGACAGGGGTGGATGGCTACACCTTC CASSPTGVDGYTF
TRBJ2-3 TRBD2 once TRBV11-1 TGTGCCAGCAGCTTATCGGTTAGCGGGAGAGGCACAGATACGCAGTATTTT CASSLSVSGRGTDTQYF
TRBJ1-2 TRBD1 NA TRBV27 TGTGCCAGCAGGATACCTACAGGGGGCTCTAGGTATGGCTACACCTTC CASRIPTGGSRYGYTF
TRBJ1-1 NA NA TRBV11-3 TGTGCCAGCAGCCCGGGTCAGTGGGGGGAGAACACTGAAGCTTTCTTT CASSPGQWGENTEAFF
TRBJ1-5 TRBD1 NA TRBV7-9 TGTGCCAGCAGCTTAGTTGGGGACAGGGCAGGGCCCCAGCATTTT CASSLVGDRAGPQHF
TRBJ1-4 NA once TRBV18 TGTGCCAGCTCACCAGTTAGCGCAACCGGCGGTGAAAAACTGTTTTTT CASSPVSATGGEKLFF
TRBJ2-7 NA NA TRBV15 TGTGCCACCAGCAGCTACCGAAGCTACGAGCAGTACTTC CATSSYRSYEQYF
TRBJ2-7 TRBD2 NA TRBV6-6 TGTGCCAGCAGTTACCCTAGCGGCGTCGGGGAGCAGTACTTC CASSYPSGVGEQYF
TRBJ2-1 TRBD2 NA TRBV6-4 TGTGCCAGCAGTGACGGACTAGCGGGGGTTAATGAGCAGTTCTTC CASSDGLAGVNEQFF
TRBJ2-5 NA NA TRBV27 TGTGCCAGCAGTTTAGACAGACAAGAGACCCAGTACTTC CASSLDRQETQYF
TRBJ1-2 TRBD1 NA TRBV7-9 TGTGCCAGCAGCGGCGGACAGGCAGCTAACTATGGCTACACCTTC CASSGGQAANYGYTF
TRBJ1-5 NA NA TRBV19 TGTGCCAGTAGGGAGGGGCAGAACCGCAATCAGCCCCAGCATTTT CASREGQNRNQPQHF
TRBJ2-1 TRBD1 few TRBV7-2 TGTGCCAGCAGCAATCCCAGGGGGTGGGCCGAGTGGAATGAGCAGTTCTTC CASSNPRGWAEWNEQFF
TRBJ2-5 TRBD2 once TRBV9 TGTGCCAGCAGCGTGGGGGCTAGCGGGAGGGGAGAGACCCAGTACTTC CASSVGASGRGETQYF
TRBJ2-3 NA NA TRBV19 TGTGCCAGTAGTATAGAATCTGGAGGGAGTGATACGCAGTATTTT CASSIESGGSDTQYF
TRBJ2-5 NA NA TRBV5-1 TGCGCCAGCAGCGGGATAGGGGCCCGGGGGGAGACCCAGTACTTC CASSGIGARGETQYF
TRBJ2-7 TRBD2 NA TRBV19 TGTGCCAGTAGTATATTAACCGGGGGGGCCGGCGAGCAGTACTTC CASSILTGGAGEQYF
TRBJ2-1 NA NA TRBV7-9 TGTGCCAGCAGCCCAGCGGGCTACAATGAGCAGTTCTTC CASSPAGYNEQFF
TRBJ1-1 NA few TRBV7-3 TGTGCCAGCAGCTTAACCAGGAACACTGAAGCTTTCTTT CASSLTRNTEAFF
TRBJ2-5 NA NA TRBV9 TGTGCCAGCTCCCGGCGGGTGGTGGAGACCCAGTACTTC CASSRRVVETQYF
TRBJ2-3 TRBD1 NA TRBV6-5 TGTGCCAGCACAGGGGGCGCCACAGATGCGCAGTATTTT CASTGGATDAQYF
TRBJ1-4 NA few TRBV6-5 TGTGCCAGCGGGACCCGGGGGACTCTGGAAAAACTGTTTTTT CASGTRGTLEKLFF
TRBJ2-7 NA NA TRBV9 TGTGCCAGCAGCGGACCCGGGACAAGTTACGAGCAGTACTTC CASSGPGTSYEQYF
TRBJ2-2 TRBD2 NA TRBV4-2 TGTGCCAGCAGCCGATCCAATGGGAGGGCGGGAAACACCGGGGAGCTGTTTTTT CASSRSNGRAGNTGELFF
TRBJ2-5 TRBD2 NA TRBV5-6 TGTGCCAGCAGCTTGGGTAGCGGGGGGGCAATTGTGGAGACCCAGTACTTC CASSLGSGGAIVETQYF
TRBJ2-2 NA NA TRBV5-6 TGTGCCAGCAGCCCTAGGACCGGGGAGCTGTTTTTT CASSPRTGELFF
TRBJ2-2 TRBD1 NA TRBV2 TGTGCCAGCAGAGGGGGCAGGGGAAATACCGGGGAGCTGTTTTTT CASRGGRGNTGELFF
TRBJ2-5 NA NA TRBV18 TGTGCCAGCTCCCCCCATAAGGGGAGGGAGACCCAGTACTTC CASSPHKGRETQYF
TRBJ2-7 TRBD2 NA TRBV28 TGTGCCAGCAGGAACCCGGGACTAGCCATCGAGCAGTACTTC CASRNPGLAIEQYF
TRBJ2-7 NA NA TRBV9 TGTGCCAGCAGCGACGGACACTTAAGCTCCTACGAGCAGTACTTC CASSDGHLSSYEQYF
TRBJ1-2 TRBD1 NA TRBV6-1 TGTGCCAGCAGTGAGGCCAGACAGGGGAATGGCTACACCTTC CASSEARQGNGYTF
TRBJ2-1 NA NA TRBV18 TGTGCCAGCTCACCTCTAGCGTTGAGCTCCTACAATGAGCAGTTCTTC CASSPLALSSYNEQFF
TRBJ2-5 NA NA TRBV5-1 TGCGCCAGCAGCTTGGGTGCTCCTCGGGAGACCCAGTACTTC CASSLGAPRETQYF
TRBJ2-7 NA NA TRBV4-1 TGCGCCAGCAGCGCCGGACTGCGTGGCTACGAGCAGTACTTC CASSAGLRGYEQYF
TRBJ2-2 NA NA TRBV5-1 TGCGCCAGCAGAAGGAGTAAAACGGGGACCGGGGAGCTGTTTTTT CASRRSKTGTGELFF
TRBJ2-2 TRBD2 NA TRBV7-8 TGTGCCTCAGCTGATGGCGGGAGCCCCGGGGAGCTGTTTTTT CASADGGSPGELFF
TRBJ1-1 NA NA TRBV18 TGTGCCAGCTCACGGACAGTGAACACTGAAGCTTTCTTT CASSRTVNTEAFF
TRBJ2-3 TRBD1 NA TRBV29-1 TGCAGCGTCGTTTCGGGACAGGGGACAGATACGCAGTATTTT CSVVSGQGTDTQYF
TRBJ2-7 TRBD2 few TRBV28 TGTGCCAGCAGACCGGGACTAGCGGGAGTTAATGAGCAGTACTTC CASRPGLAGVNEQYF
TRBJ2-1 NA NA TRBV15 TGTGCCACCAGCCGACAGGTTAGCTCCTACAATGAGCAGTTCTTC CATSRQVSSYNEQFF
TRBJ2-7 NA NA TRBV29-1 TGCAGCGTTCGGCAGGGGACCTACGAGCAGTACTTC CSVRQGTYEQYF
TRBJ2-6 NA once TRBV19 TGTGCCAGTAGCCCGCAGGTTGAGTTTGGGGCCAACGTCCTGACTTTC CASSPQVEFGANVLTF
TRBJ2-2 TRBD2 few TRBV7-2 TGTGCCAGCAGCCTCGGACTAGCGGGCACCGGGGAGCTGTTTTTT CASSLGLAGTGELFF